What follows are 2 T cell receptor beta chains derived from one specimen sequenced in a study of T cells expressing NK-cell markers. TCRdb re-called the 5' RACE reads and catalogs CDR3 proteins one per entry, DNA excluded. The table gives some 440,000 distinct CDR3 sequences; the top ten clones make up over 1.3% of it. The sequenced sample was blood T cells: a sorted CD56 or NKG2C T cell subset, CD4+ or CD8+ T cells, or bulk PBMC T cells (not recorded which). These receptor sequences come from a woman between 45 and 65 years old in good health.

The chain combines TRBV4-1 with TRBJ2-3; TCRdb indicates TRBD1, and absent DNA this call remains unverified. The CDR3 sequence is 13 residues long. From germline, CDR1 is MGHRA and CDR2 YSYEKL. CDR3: CASSQTRGDTQYF.

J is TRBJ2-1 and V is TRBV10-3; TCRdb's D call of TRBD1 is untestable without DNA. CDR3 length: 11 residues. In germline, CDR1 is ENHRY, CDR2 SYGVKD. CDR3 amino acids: CAIGGGTEQFF.